Listed below are T cell receptor beta chains from one sample, sequenced in a study of T cells in Graves' hyperthyroidism and ophthalmopathy. TCRdb fed the multiplex PCR reads into MiXCR, producing one record per CDR3 protein. This table has about 480,000 distinct CDR3 sequences, less than 25% appearing once. The sample consisted of blood. Every receptor here comes from a woman between 25 and 40 years old with Graves' ophthalmopathy. Each CDR3 is given with its conserved first and last residue. The order of the fields is V gene, J gene, CDR3 protein.

TRBV5-5	TRBJ1-3	CASSSLIDYPPNTIYF
TRBV9	TRBJ2-2	CASSPAFTGELFF
TRBV6-1	TRBJ2-2	CASREAGVDGELFF
TRBV19	TRBJ2-7	CASSSVGAGYEQYF
TRBV18	TRBJ1-5	CASSPTGGRDQPQHF
TRBV6-2/TRBV6-3	TRBJ2-2	CASNEGTGLRLANTGELFF
TRBV12-3/TRBV12-4	TRBJ1-5	CASSVAGGGNQPQHF
TRBV11-2	TRBJ2-5	CASSLGLAGGGPQETQYF
TRBV6-2/TRBV6-3	TRBJ2-7	CASSYSEGAVYEQYF
TRBV7-9	TRBJ2-2	CASRDRGQSAGELFF
TRBV6-5	TRBJ2-7	CASSYSAGSSYEQYF
TRBV5-1	TRBJ1-1	CASSLEGQGGTEAFF
TRBV4-1	TRBJ2-5	CASSRGATGFRSEETQYF
TRBV20-1	TRBJ1-3	CSARNPLSGNTIYF
TRBV19	TRBJ1-2	CASSPPPPSGGYTF
TRBV27	TRBJ1-1	CASSFSGGGTEAFF
TRBV6-1	TRBJ2-7	CASRIGGDYEQYF
TRBV28	TRBJ1-2	CASSRQQDSGYSF
TRBV5-1	TRBJ1-2	CASSSIGELGQGYTF
TRBV4-1	TRBJ2-2	CASSHAQVTGELFF
TRBV19	TRBJ1-1	CPSSIVGGLSAEAFF
TRBV12-3/TRBV12-4	TRBJ1-1	CASSSKTPNTEAFF
TRBV11-1	TRBJ2-7	CASSPGTGGSVREQYF
TRBV6-1	TRBJ1-1	CASSPHGGNTEAFF
TRBV6-1	TRBJ2-7	CASSVSRDEQYF
TRBV5-1	TRBJ1-2	CASSSGWGDRSTWGYTF
TRBV6-1	TRBJ2-2	CASSWIRTASPGELFF
TRBV2	TRBJ2-7	CASRDNWSQEPLAYEQYF
TRBV29-1	TRBJ2-5	CSGFHRGRQETQYF
TRBV15	TRBJ2-2	CATSRDVGPGELFF
TRBV19	TRBJ2-7	CASSQTPERNEQYF
TRBV20-1	TRBJ2-5	CSASRGPTLETQYF
TRBV12-3/TRBV12-4	TRBJ1-1	CASSRGGAFF
TRBV4-1	TRBJ2-5	CASSQEGTDQETQYF
TRBV20-1	TRBJ2-7	CSASRGGPYEQYF
TRBV6-4	TRBJ1-2	CASRMEGGHQKFYGYTF
TRBV20-1	TRBJ1-5	CSARVDQSNQPQHF
TRBV20-1	TRBJ1-5	CSASGTQPNQPQHF
TRBV7-9	TRBJ2-7	CASSLAGTGGFYEQYF
TRBV29-1	TRBJ1-2	CSVGGSEGYTF
TRBV6-1	TRBJ1-5	CASREARGYSSQPQHF
TRBV18	TRBJ1-5	CASSLGQATNQPQHF
TRBV6-1	TRBJ2-2	CASTSTAGFTGELFF